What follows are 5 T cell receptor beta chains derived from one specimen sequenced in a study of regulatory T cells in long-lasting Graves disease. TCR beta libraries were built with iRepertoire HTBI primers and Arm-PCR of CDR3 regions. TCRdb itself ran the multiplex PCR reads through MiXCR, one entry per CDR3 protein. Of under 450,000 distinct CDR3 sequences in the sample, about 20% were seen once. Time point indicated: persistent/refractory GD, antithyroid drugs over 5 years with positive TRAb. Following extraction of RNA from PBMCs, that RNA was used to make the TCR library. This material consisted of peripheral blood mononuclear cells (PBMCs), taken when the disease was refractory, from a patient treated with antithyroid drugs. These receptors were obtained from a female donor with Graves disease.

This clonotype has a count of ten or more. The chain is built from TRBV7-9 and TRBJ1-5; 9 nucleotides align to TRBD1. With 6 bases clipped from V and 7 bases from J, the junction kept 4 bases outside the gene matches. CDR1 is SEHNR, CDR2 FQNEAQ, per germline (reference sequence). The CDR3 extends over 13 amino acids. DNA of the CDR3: TGTGCCAGCAGTAGGACAGGGGACCAGCCCCAGCATTTT. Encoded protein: CASSRTGDQPQHF.

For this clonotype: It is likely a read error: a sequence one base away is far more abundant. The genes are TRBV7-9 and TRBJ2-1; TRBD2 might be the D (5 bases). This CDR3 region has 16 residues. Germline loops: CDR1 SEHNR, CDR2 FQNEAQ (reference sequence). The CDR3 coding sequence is TGTGCCATCAGCTTAGGGTCTGGAAGGGCTAGCATTGAGCAGTTCTTC. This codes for CAISLGSGRASIEQFF. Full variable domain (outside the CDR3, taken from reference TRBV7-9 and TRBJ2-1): DTGVSQNPRHKITKRGQNVTFRCDPISEHNRLYWYRQTLGQGPEFLTYFQNEAQLEKSRLLSDRFSAERPKGSFSTLEIQRTEQGDSAMYLCAISLGSGRASIEQFFGPGTRLTVL.

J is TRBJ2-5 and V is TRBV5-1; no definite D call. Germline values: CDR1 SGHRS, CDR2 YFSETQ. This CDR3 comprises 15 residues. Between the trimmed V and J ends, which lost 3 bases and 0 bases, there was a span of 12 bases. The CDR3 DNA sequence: TGCGCCAGCAGCTCACTTCAGCCGTACCAAGAGACCCAGTACTTC. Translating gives CASSSLQPYQETQYF.

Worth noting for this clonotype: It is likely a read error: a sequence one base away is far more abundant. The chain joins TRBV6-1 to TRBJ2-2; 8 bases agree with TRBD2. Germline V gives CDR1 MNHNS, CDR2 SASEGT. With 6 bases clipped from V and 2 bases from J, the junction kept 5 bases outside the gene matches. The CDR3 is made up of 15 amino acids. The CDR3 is CASSPLADNTGELFF. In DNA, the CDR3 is TGTGCCAGCAGCCCACTAGCGGATAACACCGGGGAGCTGTTTTTT.

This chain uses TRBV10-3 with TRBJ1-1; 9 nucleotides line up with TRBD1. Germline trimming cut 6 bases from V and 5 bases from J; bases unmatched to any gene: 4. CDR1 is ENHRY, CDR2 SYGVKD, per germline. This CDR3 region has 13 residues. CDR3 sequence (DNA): TGTGCCATCAGACCGACAGGGGGGACTGAAGCTTTCTTT. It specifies CAIRPTGGTEAFF.